This passage covers 20 T cell receptor beta chains from one sample sequenced in a study of technical replicates of blood from four donors. This table comes from immunoSEQ multiplex PCR, and its TCRdb copy is limited to in-frame clones, with some not included. The repertoire includes approximately 73,000 clones, 85% to 95% of them detected once, and 0.35% to 0.45% sits in the top ten. Sequenced material: T cells isolated from PBMCs. The receptors derive from a human donor in good health.

CDR3 amino acids: CASSLRWGGRHEQYF. In nucleotides, the CDR3 is TGTGCCAGCAGTCTCCGGTGGGGCGGGAGACACGAGCAGTACTTC. The V gene is TRBV27, the J gene TRBJ2-7; 7 bases map to TRBD2. This CDR3 contains 15 residues. Germline CDR1 and CDR2: MNHEY and SMNVEV (reference sequence). Germline trimming cut 5 bases from V and 5 bases from J; bases unmatched to any gene: 12.

This chain uses TRBV4-1 with TRBJ1-1; TRBD1 matches 8 bases. J lost 6 bases, V lost 4 bases, and 10 bases had no gene match. Germline V gene data show CDR1 as MGHRA and CDR2 as YSYEKL. The CDR3 loop spans 15 amino acids. CDR3 coding DNA: TGCGCCAGCAGCCCCCGACAGGGGAGTGGGGCTGAAGCTTTCTTT. Protein: CASSPRQGSGAEAFF.

This sequence joins TRBV11-2 and TRBJ2-7, with 11 bases aligning to TRBD2. Germline loops: CDR1 SGHAT, CDR2 FQNNGV. V was pared by 5 bases and J by 4 bases, with 4 bases of the junction left unmatched. The CDR3 is 14 amino acids. The chain's CDR3 is CASSKTSGSYEQYF. CDR3 DNA: TGTGCCAGCAGCAAAACTAGCGGGAGTTACGAGCAGTACTTC.

The gene calls are TRBV19 and TRBJ2-2; 10 bases align to TRBD1. From germline, CDR1 is LNHDA and CDR2 SQIVND (reference sequence). Trimming at V came to 7 bases and at J to 7 bases, leaving 6 bases not matched to a gene. This CDR3 contains 14 residues. The CDR3 nucleotides are TGTGCCAGTAAAAGGACAGGGGGAATCGGGGAGCTGTTTTTT. Translation: CASKRTGGIGELFF.

This clone occurred once. The rearrangement links TRBV13 to TRBJ2-1; 10 bases line up with TRBD2. The CDR3 is 16 residues long. The germline V gene encodes CDR1 PRHDT and CDR2 FYEKMQ (reference sequence). V lost 0 bases to trimming and J lost 9 bases; unmatched junction nucleotides: 8. In DNA, the CDR3 is TGTGCCAGCAGCTTAGGAGCGGGAGGGCCTTTGTCTGAGCAGTTCTTC. Its translation: CASSLGAGGPLSEQFF.

The V and J genes are TRBV27 and TRBJ1-1, with D perhaps matching TRBD1 (5 bases). CDR1 is MNHEY and CDR2 is SMNVEV in the germline V gene (reference sequence). Trimming took off 6 bases at V and 0 bases at J, with 20 bases between the two ends. CDR3 length: 17 amino acids. The CDR3 sequence: CASSLNYLSGLNTEAFF. The DNA of the CDR3 is TGTGCCAGCAGCCTCAATTATTTGTCAGGGCTGAACACTGAAGCTTTCTTT.

The gene calls are TRBV11-1 and TRBJ1-1, with 7 bases fitting TRBD1. Trimming removed 5 bases from V and 5 bases from J; junction bases left unmatched: 11. Per germline, CDR1 SGHAT and CDR2 FQDESV (reference sequence). The CDR3 loop spans 15 amino acids. CDR3 DNA sequence: TGTGCCAGCAGCCCCCAGACAGGGTGGGGAACTGAAGCTTTCTTT. This translates into CASSPQTGWGTEAFF.

The chain uses TRBV6-4 and TRBJ2-1; 8 nucleotides agree with TRBD1. Germline lookup yields CDR1 MRHNA and CDR2 SNTAGT. There are 15 residues in the CDR3. The junction had 4 bases not matched to a gene; V was cut back by 6 bases and J by 0 bases. CDR3 coding DNA: TGTGCCAGCAGGAAAGGGACAGGCTCCTACAATGAGCAGTTCTTC. Translation: CASRKGTGSYNEQFF.

The genes are TRBV29-1 and TRBJ1-2; D gene ambiguous. Trimming removed 0 bases at V and 3 bases at J, with 8 bases between. CDR1 and CDR2 (germline): SQVTM, ANQGSEA. The CDR3 is 13 amino acids. CDR3 nucleotide sequence: TGCAGCGTTGAAGATGAGGCATACTATGGCTACACCTTC. This translates into CSVEDEAYYGYTF.

The V gene is TRBV14, the J gene TRBJ2-1, with D perhaps matching TRBD2 (6 bases). Germline V gene lookup returns CDR1 SGHDN and CDR2 FVKESK. Trimming took off 0 bases at V and 7 bases at J, with 7 bases between the two ends. The CDR3 extends over 13 amino acids. CDR3 sequence (DNA): TGTGCCAGCAGCCAAGATCGGGGGAATGAGCAGTTCTTC. It encodes CASSQDRGNEQFF.

The chain combines TRBV10-3 with TRBJ2-1, with 7 bases fitting TRBD1. The CDR3 has 13 residues. Losses at the gene ends were 4 bases for V and 9 bases for J; bases not matched to a gene: 6. The V gene's germline CDR1 is ENHRY and CDR2 SYGVKD. CDR3: CAISATGVGEQFF. CDR3 nucleotides: TGTGCCATCAGTGCCACAGGGGTAGGTGAGCAGTTCTTC.

The chain recombines TRBV29-1 with TRBJ2-1; a weak D match, TRBD2 (6 bases). Deletions cut 6 bases from V and 6 bases from J, with 9 bases between. Germline V gene sequence: CDR1 SQVTM, CDR2 ANQGSEA. The CDR3 is 11 residues long. The CDR3 sequence: CSVGLLNEQFF. The CDR3 DNA sequence: TGCAGCGTGGGACTGCTCAATGAGCAGTTCTTC.

V and J are TRBV7-8 and TRBJ2-5, with 9 bases aligning to TRBD1. The CDR3 extends over 15 amino acids. Germline lookup yields CDR1 SGHVS and CDR2 FQNEAQ. After removal of 2 bases from V and 5 bases from J, the junction contained 6 bases not matched to a gene. In DNA, the CDR3 is TGTGCCAGCAGCTTATTTACAGGGGGCTGGGAGACCCAGTACTTC. This sequence encodes CASSLFTGGWETQYF.

This chain uses TRBV10-2 with TRBJ1-5, with 7 bases lining up with TRBD1. Germline CDR1 reads WSHSY; CDR2 reads SAAADI. The CDR3 spans 15 residues. Trimming removed 1 base from V and 6 bases from J; junction bases left unmatched: 6. CDR3 residues: CASSEWGTVPQPQHF. CDR3 DNA: TGCGCCAGCAGTGAGTGGGGGACAGTACCTCAGCCCCAGCATTTT.

V is TRBV4-3 and J is TRBJ2-1; 7 bases are a match to TRBD1. V shed 0 bases and J 10 bases; nucleotides not matched to a gene: 12. The CDR3 runs to 16 residues. Germline CDR1 and CDR2: LGHNA and YSLEER. In nucleotides, the CDR3 is TGCGCCAGCAGCCAAGAGGGCCAGACAGGGTTCAGAGAGCAGTTCTTC. This codes for CASSQEGQTGFREQFF.

The J gene is TRBJ2-1, the V gene TRBV28, with 13 bases fitting TRBD2. This CDR3 is built from 17 residues. Unmatched junction bases numbered 4, after V lost 5 bases and J lost 0 bases. Germline V gene data show CDR1 as MDHEN and CDR2 as SYDVKM. Here the CDR3 reads CASSPGLAGSSYNEQFF. As DNA, the CDR3 is TGTGCCAGCAGTCCGGGACTAGCGGGATCCTCCTACAATGAGCAGTTCTTC.

The J gene is TRBJ1-2, the V gene TRBV5-1, with D possibly being TRBD1 (5 bases). Per germline, CDR1 SGHRS and CDR2 YFSETQ. CDR3 length: 13 residues. Between the trimmed V and J ends, which lost 5 bases and 2 bases, there was a span of 10 bases. CDR3 DNA: TGCGCCAGCAGGGTCAGGGAAAACTATGGCTACACCTTC. Encoded protein: CASRVRENYGYTF.

This chain connects TRBV2 to TRBJ2-7; 10 positions match TRBD2. The germline gives CDR1 SNHLY, CDR2 FYNNEI. The CDR3 consists of 17 residues. Losses at the gene ends were 2 bases for V and 5 bases for J; bases not matched to a gene: 12. The CDR3 loop reads CASSEFKLGTSENEQYF. The CDR3 nucleotides read TGTGCCAGCAGTGAATTTAAGCTGGGGACTAGCGAGAACGAGCAGTACTTC.

The V gene is TRBV27, the J gene TRBJ2-2; D is unclear. Trimming took 3 bases from V and 6 from J, leaving 11 bases between them. Germline-derived CDR1 and CDR2 are MNHEY and SMNVEV (reference sequence). This CDR3 is 14 amino acids long. The CDR3 nucleotides read TGTGCCAGCAGTTTGATCGGGTCTTCCGGGGAGCTGTTTTTT. It translates to CASSLIGSSGELFF.

This chain's CDR3 is CASLDYWGTGVNEQFF. DNA of the CDR3: TGCGCCAGCCTAGATTACTGGGGGACAGGGGTCAATGAGCAGTTCTTC. The chain joins TRBV4-1 to TRBJ2-1; 10 bases are a match to TRBD1. CDR1 and CDR2 from the germline V gene are MGHRA and YSYEKL. This CDR3 is built from 16 residues. The J segment lost 6 bases and the V segment lost 8 bases, leaving 13 bases of the junction unmatched.